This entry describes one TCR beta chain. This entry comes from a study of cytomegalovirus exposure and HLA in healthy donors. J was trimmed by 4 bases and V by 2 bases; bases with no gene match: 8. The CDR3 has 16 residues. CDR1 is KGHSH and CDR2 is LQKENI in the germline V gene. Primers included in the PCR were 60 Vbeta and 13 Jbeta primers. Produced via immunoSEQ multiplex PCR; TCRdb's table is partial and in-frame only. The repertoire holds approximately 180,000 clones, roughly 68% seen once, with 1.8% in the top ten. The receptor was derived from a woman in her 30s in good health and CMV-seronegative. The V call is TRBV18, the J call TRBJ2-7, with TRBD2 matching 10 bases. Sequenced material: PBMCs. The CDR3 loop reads CASSPINLAGVYEQYF. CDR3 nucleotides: TGTGCCAGCTCACCAATTAACCTAGCGGGGGTTTACGAGCAGTACTTC.